This TCR beta chain is from a study of identical twins. TCRdb fed the 5' RACE reads into MiXCR, producing one record per CDR3 protein. The sample contains about 720,000 distinct CDR3 sequences, 15% to 20% of which appear only once. This clonotype was counted a few times. The germline V gene has CDR1 DFQATT and CDR2 SNEGSKA (reference sequence). J gave up 7 bases and V 5 bases, and 17 bases lay outside the gene matches. The CDR3 is 16 residues long. These data were likewise used in another study, on T cells expressing NK-cell markers.

The genes are TRBV20-1 and TRBJ2-3; 8 nucleotides match TRBD2. The receptor was isolated from a woman aged 18 to 35 in good health. The sequenced material came from PBMCs. The CDR3 region is CSAGRPGSGGQYTQYF. The CDR3 region has the DNA TGCAGTGCTGGAAGGCCGGGGAGCGGGGGACAATATACGCAGTATTTT.